This entry lists 11 T cell receptor beta chains sequenced from one sample in a study of shared clonotypes between healthy human individuals. Terminally differentiated effector memory CD45RA+ cells were left out of the naive CD8 fraction, which was CD45RO-negative and positively selected for CCR7. TCRdb keeps only in-frame clones here, not all; method: immunoSEQ multiplex PCR. The sample shows approximately 2,200,000 clones, approximately 94% of them seen only once. What was sequenced was naive CD8+ T cells from PBMCs. These receptors were taken from a man aged 18-30 years in good health. Some clones in this sample may be carry-over from other donors' samples.

This chain connects TRBV11-2 to TRBJ1-1; perhaps TRBD1 as D (5 bases). Germline CDR1 reads SGHAT; CDR2 reads FQNNGV. This CDR3 is built from 15 residues. Trimming pared 3 bases from V and 5 bases from J, leaving 16 bases between. CDR3 bases: TGTGCCAGCAGCTTCCTCCGGGACGGAGGGACTGAAGCTTTCTTT. Its translation: CASSFLRDGGTEAFF.

This clone was detected once. The V and J genes are TRBV5-5 and TRBJ2-3; D unresolved. Deletions cut 1 base from V and 2 bases from J, with 11 bases between. This CDR3 has 15 residues. Germline V gene lookup returns CDR1 SGHKS and CDR2 YYEKEE (reference sequence). CDR3 sequence: CASSLFGSFTDTQYF. The CDR3 region has the DNA TGTGCCAGCAGCTTGTTCGGCAGTTTCACAGATACGCAGTATTTT.

Details on this clone: In the same sample, other DNA sequences code for this CDR3. This CDR3 is CASSLGAGNEQFF. CDR3 in DNA: TGTGCCAGCAGCTTGGGGGCTGGTAATGAGCAGTTCTTC. The chain uses TRBV13 and TRBJ2-1; TRBD1 is a possible D gene (6 bases). Germline CDR1 PRHDT, CDR2 FYEKMQ (reference sequence). CDR3 length equals 13 residues. The ends were cut back, 3 bases at V and 7 bases at J, with 10 bases in the middle.

About this clone: A much larger clonotype is one base distant, so this may be a read error. This chain uses TRBV27 with TRBJ2-3; 7 nucleotides agree with TRBD1. Germline V gene data show CDR1 as MNHEY and CDR2 as SMNVEV (reference sequence). V lost 6 bases and J lost 4; bases outside the gene matches: 4. The length of the CDR3 is 13 residues. CDR3 DNA sequence: TGTGCCAGCAGCTTAGGGGGCCCAGATACGCAGTATTTT. This encodes CASSLGGPDTQYF.

This clone was seen once. The chain links TRBV19 to TRBJ2-2; 7 bases fit TRBD1. The trim removed 7 bases at V and 6 bases at J, leaving 14 bases unmatched. The CDR3 is 16 residues long. CDR1 and CDR2 from the germline V gene are LNHDA and SQIVND (reference sequence). CDR3: CASTLNDRALPGELFF. As DNA, the CDR3 is TGTGCCAGTACCCTCAATGACAGGGCCCTGCCCGGGGAGCTGTTTTTT.

V is TRBV28 and J is TRBJ1-4; maybe TRBD1 (6 bases). Germline V gene sequence: CDR1 MDHEN, CDR2 SYDVKM. Trimming cost V 6 bases and J 7 bases, with 18 bases left between them. This CDR3 region has 15 residues. The CDR3 sequence: CASREGGDGFEKLFF. CDR3 coding DNA: TGTGCCAGCAGGGAGGGGGGGGACGGTTTTGAAAAACTGTTTTTT. Supplemented by reference TRBV28 and TRBJ1-4, the full variable domain reads DVKVTQSSRYLVKRTGEKVFLECVQDMDHENMFWYRQDPGLGLRLIYFSYDVKMKEKGDIPEGYSVSREKKERFSLILESASTNQTSMYLCASREGGDGFEKLFFGSGTQLSVL.

V gene TRBV4-3 combines with J gene TRBJ1-1; 7 nucleotides align to TRBD1. The J segment lost 1 base and the V segment lost 4 bases, leaving 12 bases of the junction unmatched. CDR1 and CDR2 from the germline V gene are LGHNA and YSLEER. The CDR3 loop spans 17 amino acids. CDR3 DNA sequence: TGCGCCAGCAGCCCGGTGAAAACCAAGGGGGCGAACACTGAAGCTTTCTTT. Its protein product is CASSPVKTKGANTEAFF.

The chain carries TRBV6-5 and TRBJ2-1; 10 nucleotides match TRBD2. J was trimmed by 4 bases and V by 4 bases; bases with no gene match: 7. The CDR3 runs to 16 residues. From germline, CDR1 is MNHEY and CDR2 SVGAGI. The CDR3 DNA follows: TGTGCCAGCAGTTTCCTAGCGGGAGCCCTATACAATGAGCAGTTCTTC. Translated: CASSFLAGALYNEQFF.

The chain joins TRBV27 to TRBJ2-7, with TRBD2 identical over 7 bases. The V and J ends lost 8 bases and 3 bases, in that order; junction bases with no gene match: 13. Per the germline V gene, CDR1 is MNHEY and CDR2 is SMNVEV (reference sequence). There are 15 residues in the CDR3. As DNA, the CDR3 is TGTGCCAGCGGACTTACGGGAGCGGGACGCTACGAGCAGTACTTC. This translates into CASGLTGAGRYEQYF.

V is TRBV7-3 and J is TRBJ1-2, with D perhaps matching TRBD1 (6 bases). The germline CDR1 and CDR2 sequences are SGHTA and FQGTGA. The V end lost 5 bases, the J end lost 2 bases, and 15 bases lay between the germline ends. The CDR3 totals 15 residues. This CDR3 reads CASSPEQGPNYGYTF. DNA of the CDR3: TGTGCCAGCAGCCCGGAACAGGGCCCGAACTATGGCTACACCTTC.

V usage is TRBV2 and J usage is TRBJ2-1; 14 positions agree with TRBD2. With 7 bases clipped from V and 9 bases from J, the junction kept 17 bases outside the gene matches. CDR3 length: 18 residues. CDR1 is SNHLY, CDR2 FYNNEI, per germline. This chain's CDR3 is CASTEVPGLAGVGGEQFF. The CDR3 bases are TGTGCCAGCACCGAGGTCCCGGGACTAGCGGGAGTTGGAGGTGAGCAGTTCTTC.